One T cell receptor beta chain is described in this entry. This clonotype was seen at least ten times. Its antigen has not been determined. The sample holds no much larger clone one base away, and base qualities are not on file. The sample originates from a study of low-dose radiotherapy and immunotherapy resistance in tumors (dated by TCRdb to between 2021 and 2023). In terms of the full investigation: Cohort 1 received 0.5 Gy per fraction every 2 weeks, with a prescribed total PTV dose of 6.5 Gy. Eight patients were included in the translational analysis, namely three from the first dose cohort plus the first five from the second dose cohort. Patients were given nivolumab as a 240 mg flat dose every two weeks and ipilimumab at 1 mg/kg every six weeks, with both drugs delivered intravenously. Aspirin 300 mg was taken orally once daily by patients for four cycles, starting on cycle 1 day 1. In Cohort 2, 1 Gy per fraction was delivered every two weeks, for a total of 13 Gy over 26 weeks. Trial participants were not randomized into treatment groups. Cyclophosphamide 200 mg/m2 was administered intravenously every two weeks, one day before each radiation and immunotherapy administration.

For sequencing, an Illumina HiSeq 2500 was employed. First-strand cDNA was synthesized using Superscript III and a set of TRAV- and TRBV-specific primers, so that both TCRalpha and TCRbeta chains were covered. A roughly 20-cycle PCR with Phusion amplified the TCRs, pairing a constant-region primer with the adapter that was attached to the V primers. Isolated mRNA was amplified with the MessageAmp II aRNA Amplification Kit, using a 16-hour in vitro transcription at 37°C. The Dynabeads mRNA DIRECT Purification Kit was used to isolate mRNA for TCR sequencing. Indexed Illumina adapters were added in a second roughly 25-cycle Phusion PCR, and the resulting products were purified with AMPure XP beads. The authors processed their data as follows. Using custom Perl scripts, TCR sequences encoding the same protein were pooled, out-of-frame sequences were removed, and the abundance of each clonotype was computed. The analysis excluded TCR sequences that were supported by just one read. Repertoire metrics included Shannon entropy, Gini index, clonality, richness, and frequency of TCRs shared between repertoires. TCRdb took the public reads, trimmed them with fastp at Q25, ran MiXCR for clone calling and kept in-frame beta chains. Rows with a matching CDR3 protein are joined into one entry that keeps the most common DNA and genes. The V and J calls, along with clone size, are taken from TCRdb and not from the paper's own processing. This sample holds about 71,000 distinct CDR3 sequences; 31% were observed only once. The ten largest clones add up to 11% of the sample.

Relative to germline, V is missing 2 bases and J is missing 5 bases, with 9 bases of the junction outside any gene match. CDR3 length: 16 amino acids, cysteine to phenylalanine. The kept DNA is CDR3 alone, 48 bases in frame from the first base. CDR1 ENHRY and CDR2 SYGVKD are derived from the germline V gene. The time point label of this sample denotes: before trial treatment. Donors were enrolled in RACIN, a single-arm phase I dose-escalation trial in which nivolumab, ipilimumab, aspirin, low-dose cyclophosphamide and low-dose radiotherapy were combined. To be eligible, a patient needed to have an advanced solid tumor that was TIL-negative.

This specimen was PBMCs, taken before treatment. The rearranged segments are TRBV10-3 and TRBJ2-1; 7 bases in the middle match TRBD1. The receptor was derived from a female donor with ovarian cancer. The DNA reads as follows: TGTGCCATCAGTGAGCGCCCAACGGGACAGAACAATGAGCAGTTCTTC. The resulting protein is CAISERPTGQNNEQFF.